These 17 T cell receptor beta chains originate from one sample sequenced in a study of T cells after somatic rescue of genetic block. TCRdb keeps only in-frame clones here, not all; method: immunoSEQ multiplex PCR. This table holds approximately 65,000 clones, 92% found once. The source material was peripheral blood mononuclear cells (PBMCs). Receptors originate from a man aged 35 to 55.

The chain has TRBV4-1 and TRBJ2-1, with 9 bases that match TRBD1. The CDR3 spans 13 residues. CDR1 and CDR2 (germline): MGHRA, YSYEKL. With 3 bases clipped from V and 8 bases from J, the junction kept 2 bases outside the gene matches. CDR3 nucleotides: TGCGCCAGCAGCCAGGGACAGGGCTATGAGCAGTTCTTC. This gives the protein CASSQGQGYEQFF.

This chain joins TRBV28 and TRBJ1-2, with D unclear. The CDR3 is 12 amino acids. With 5 bases removed from V and 4 bases from J, the gap between germline ends came to 8 bases. The germline CDR1 and CDR2 sequences are MDHEN and SYDVKM. The CDR3 DNA sequence: TGTGCCAGCAGTACACATAGCTATGGCTACACCTTC. Translated, it gives CASSTHSYGYTF.

V usage is TRBV15 and J usage is TRBJ1-6, with TRBD1 matching over 7 bases. In germline, CDR1 is LNHNV, CDR2 YYDKDF (reference sequence). V lost 5 bases and J lost 11; bases outside the gene matches: 9. The CDR3 is 14 amino acids. CDR3 region: CATSGRDRHPPLHF. The CDR3 DNA sequence: TGTGCCACCAGCGGCCGGGACAGACATCCACCCCTCCACTTT.

This rearrangement joins TRBV27 to TRBJ2-3; D uncertain. The V and J ends lost 4 bases and 0 bases respectively, with 8 bases between them. Germline V CDR1 and CDR2: MNHEY, SMNVEV (reference sequence). The CDR3 contains 14 residues. The CDR3 DNA sequence: TGTGCCAGCAGTTCGGGCCGAAGCACAGATACGCAGTATTTT. This sequence encodes CASSSGRSTDTQYF.

V and J are TRBV19 and TRBJ2-1; possible D gene TRBD2, 6 bases. V lost 7 bases, J lost 4 bases, and 11 bases lay in between. This CDR3 contains 13 residues. Germline V gene data show CDR1 as LNHDA and CDR2 as SQIVND (reference sequence). The CDR3 DNA sequence: TGTGCCAGTACGGGGACTCCTTACAATGAGCAGTTCTTC. Encoded protein: CASTGTPYNEQFF.

V usage is TRBV7-9 and J usage is TRBJ2-1, with D perhaps TRBD2 (5 bases). Per the germline V gene, CDR1 is SEHNR and CDR2 is FQNEAQ (reference sequence). This CDR3 is 12 amino acids long. V was pared by 6 bases and J by 6 bases, with 9 bases between. CDR3 in DNA: TGTGCCAGCAGGGCGGGTCTCAATGAGCAGTTCTTC. Translated: CASRAGLNEQFF. The full variable domain, completed using reference TRBV7-9 and TRBJ2-1, is DTGVSQNPRHKITKRGQNVTFRCDPISEHNRLYWYRQTLGQGPEFLTYFQNEAQLEKSRLLSDRFSAERPKGSFSTLEIQRTEQGDSAMYLCASRAGLNEQFFGPGTRLTVL.

The rearrangement uses TRBV14 and TRBJ1-1, with D possibly TRBD1 on 6 matching bases. V lost 0 bases to trimming and J lost 5 bases, with 16 bases between them. The CDR3 length is 16 residues. CDR1 is SGHDN, CDR2 FVKESK, per germline. CDR3 in DNA: TGTGCCAGCAGCCAAGATCGAGACAGGACGTTGACTGAAGCTTTCTTT. This codes for CASSQDRDRTLTEAFF.

The rearrangement uses TRBV11-2 and TRBJ2-7; 7 nucleotides align to TRBD2. The CDR3 has 16 amino acids. V dropped 5 bases and J dropped 2; count of bases not matched to a gene: 12. Germline V gene data show CDR1 as SGHAT and CDR2 as FQNNGV. CDR3 in amino acids: CASSPSSGPIPYEQYF. The CDR3 coding sequence is TGTGCCAGCAGCCCAAGTAGCGGGCCCATACCCTACGAGCAGTACTTC.

The rearrangement uses TRBV7-9 and TRBJ2-7, with no clear D. Germline lookup yields CDR1 SEHNR and CDR2 FQNEAQ (reference sequence). The CDR3 covers 13 residues. V was pared by 5 bases and J by 2 bases, with 10 bases between. As DNA, the CDR3 is TGTGCCAGCAGCCCAGTGCTCGCCTACGAGCAGTACTTC. It yields the protein CASSPVLAYEQYF.

The CDR3 DNA reads TGTGCCAGTAGTACTTCAGCGGGAGTCCGAGAGACCCAGTACTTC. This codes for CASSTSAGVRETQYF. This chain connects TRBV19 to TRBJ2-5, with 8 bases lining up with TRBD2. Germline values: CDR1 LNHDA, CDR2 SQIVND (reference sequence). V dropped 4 bases and J dropped 4; count of bases not matched to a gene: 8. This CDR3 is 15 amino acids long.

The V call is TRBV19, the J call TRBJ1-6, with D possibly matching TRBD1 (5 bases). Trimming removed 7 bases from V and 8 bases from J, with 15 bases in between. This CDR3 has 14 residues. Looked up from germline, CDR1 is LNHDA and CDR2 is SQIVND (reference sequence). CDR3 coding DNA: TGTGCCAGTAAGGAGCAGGGTGGCGATTCACCCCTCCACTTT. This sequence encodes CASKEQGGDSPLHF.

A remark on this clone: The sample has other DNA sequences that encode this CDR3 too. The chain employs TRBV9 and TRBJ2-1; 8 nucleotides agree with TRBD2. Germline V gene sequence: CDR1 SGDLS, CDR2 YYNGEE. V lost 2 bases, J lost 4 bases, and 5 bases stayed unmatched. CDR3 length: 15 residues. This CDR3 is CASSVSGGSYNEQFF. In DNA, the CDR3 is TGTGCCAGCAGCGTCAGCGGGGGTTCGTACAATGAGCAGTTCTTC.

This chain joins TRBV5-1 and TRBJ1-4; D gene unclear. V was clipped by 3 bases and J by 5 bases, with 11 bases between them. The CDR3 runs 14 residues. The germline CDR1 and CDR2 sequences are SGHRS and YFSETQ. CDR3 DNA sequence: TGCGCCAGCAGCTCAACGGGTCTAAATGAAAAACTGTTTTTT. It encodes CASSSTGLNEKLFF.

V gene TRBV18 combines with J gene TRBJ2-1; TRBD2 matches 9 bases. The CDR3 is made up of 17 amino acids. The trim removed 1 base at V and 3 bases at J, leaving 7 bases unmatched. Germline V lookup: CDR1 KGHSH, CDR2 LQKENI. The chain's CDR3 is CASSPLAGEAYYNEQFF. The CDR3 DNA sequence: TGTGCCAGCTCACCACTAGCGGGAGAGGCGTACTACAATGAGCAGTTCTTC.

The chain has TRBV28 and TRBJ2-2; no clear D. V lost 7 bases and J lost 3, with 3 bases in between. CDR1 is MDHEN and CDR2 is SYDVKM in the germline V gene. CDR3 length equals 11 residues. The CDR3 reads CASKYTGELFF. In DNA, the CDR3 is TGTGCCAGCAAATACACCGGGGAGCTGTTTTTT.

The rearrangement uses TRBV7-9 and TRBJ1-6, with D possibly matching TRBD1 (5 bases). This CDR3 is 14 amino acids long. The V end lost 8 bases, the J end lost 8 bases, and 16 bases lay between the germline ends. CDR1 SEHNR and CDR2 FQNEAQ come from the germline V gene (reference sequence). In nucleotides, the CDR3 is TGTGCCAGCGAACTGATGGGGGGTGATTCACCCCTCCACTTT. Residues: CASELMGGDSPLHF.

V usage is TRBV7-9 and J usage is TRBJ2-5; D is possibly TRBD1 or TRBD2 (5 bases each). Deletions cut 0 bases from V and 1 base from J, with 9 bases between. Germline V gene lookup returns CDR1 SEHNR and CDR2 FQNEAQ (reference sequence). The CDR3 is 15 residues long. CDR3 in DNA: TGTGCCAGCAGCTTAGCCGCTGGGGGCCAAGAGACCCAGTACTTC. Translating gives CASSLAAGGQETQYF.